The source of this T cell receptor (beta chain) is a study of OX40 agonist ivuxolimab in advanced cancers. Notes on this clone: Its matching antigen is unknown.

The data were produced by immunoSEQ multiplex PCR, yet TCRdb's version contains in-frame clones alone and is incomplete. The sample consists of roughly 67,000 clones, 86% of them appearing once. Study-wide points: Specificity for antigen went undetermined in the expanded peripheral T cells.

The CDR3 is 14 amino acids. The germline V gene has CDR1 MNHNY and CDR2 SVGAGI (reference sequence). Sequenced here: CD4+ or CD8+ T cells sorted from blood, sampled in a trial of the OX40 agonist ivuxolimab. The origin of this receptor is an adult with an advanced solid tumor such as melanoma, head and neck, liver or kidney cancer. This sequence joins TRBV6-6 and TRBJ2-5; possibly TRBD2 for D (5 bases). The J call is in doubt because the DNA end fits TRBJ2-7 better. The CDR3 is CASITSGPSYEQYF. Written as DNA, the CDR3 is TGTGCCAGCATTACCAGCGGACCGTCCTACGAGCAGTACTTC.